Listed below are T cell receptor beta chains from one sample, sequenced in a study of shared clonotypes between healthy human individuals. Assay used: immunoSEQ multiplex PCR; TCRdb lists only in-frame clones, some missing. The table has about 2 million clones, about 95% seen once. Material for sequencing was naive CD8+ T cells sorted from blood. The receptor source for this set is a man aged 18 to 29 in good health. CDR3s include the opening cysteine and the closing phenylalanine or tryptophan. The D gene is left open where the match is weak. Some rows have no size entry. The others give once, few or many, or a class for an expanded clone.

clone_size	d_call	v_call	j_call	cdr3_aa	cdr3_nt
-	TRBD1	TRBV9	TRBJ2-4	CASSVDLTGGNIQYF	TGTGCCAGCAGCGTAGACTTGACAGGGGGGAACATTCAGTACTTC
-	-	TRBV5-6	TRBJ2-7	CASSLGGYYEQYF	TGTGCCAGCAGCTTGGGCGGATATTACGAGCAGTACTTC
-	-	TRBV4-1	TRBJ1-1	CASSRKIETTEAFF	TGCGCCAGCAGCCGAAAGATTGAGACAACTGAAGCTTTCTTT
-	TRBD2	TRBV13	TRBJ2-7	CASSLGLAGAYEQYF	TGTGCCTCGAGCCTAGGGCTAGCGGGGGCCTACGAGCAGTACTTC
-	-	TRBV27	TRBJ1-6	CASSWTGSNSPLHF	TGTGCCAGCAGTTGGACGGGTTCCAATTCACCCCTCCACTTT
-	-	TRBV11-2	TRBJ2-6	CASSSQGSGANVLTF	TGTGCCAGCAGCTCTCAAGGCTCTGGGGCCAACGTCCTGACTTTC
-	-	TRBV4-3	TRBJ1-3	CASSQAPGGDSGNTIYF	TGCGCCAGCAGCCAAGCGCCGGGGGGAGACTCTGGAAACACCATATATTTT
-	-	TRBV9	TRBJ1-3	CASSENRETSGNTIYF	TGTGCCAGCAGTGAAAACAGGGAGACCTCTGGAAACACCATATATTTT
-	-	TRBV7-6	TRBJ2-7	CASSPGLDRSYEQYF	TGTGCCAGCAGTCCAGGACTGGACCGCTCCTACGAGCAGTACTTC
once	-	TRBV6-5	TRBJ2-3	CASSLNTQYF	TGTGCCAGCAGCTTAAATACGCAGTATTTT
-	TRBD1	TRBV10-2	TRBJ1-5	CASSLTGGNQPQHF	TGCGCCAGCAGCTTGACAGGGGGCAATCAGCCCCAGCATTTT
-	-	TRBV5-1	TRBJ2-7	CASSFGAGYEQYF	TGCGCCAGCAGCTTCGGCGCGGGATACGAGCAGTACTTC
-	TRBD1	TRBV30	TRBJ1-1	CAWGQGAGTEAFF	TGTGCCTGGGGACAGGGGGCCGGCACTGAAGCTTTCTTT
-	-	TRBV7-9	TRBJ2-1	CASSSLAGLGSYNEQFF	TGTGCCAGCAGCTCCCTCGCGGGACTGGGCTCCTACAATGAGCAGTTCTTC
-	-	TRBV6-5	TRBJ2-5	CASRSGGLETQYF	TGTGCCAGCAGGTCCGGCGGGTTGGAGACCCAGTACTTC
-	-	TRBV9	TRBJ2-4	CASSGSENIQYF	TGTGCCAGCAGCGGTTCGGAAAACATTCAGTACTTC
-	-	TRBV14	TRBJ2-1	CASSQAYNEQFF	TGTGCCAGCAGCCAAGCCTACAATGAGCAGTTCTTC
-	-	TRBV18	TRBJ2-2	CASSPQDGPESGELFF	TGTGCCAGCTCACCCCAGGACGGCCCGGAGAGCGGGGAGCTGTTTTTT
-	-	TRBV9	TRBJ2-1	CASSVEIGTYEQFF	TGTGCCAGCAGCGTAGAAATTGGGACTTATGAGCAGTTCTTC